Following are 6 T cell receptor beta chains from one sample sequenced in a study of beta chain features in type 1 diabetes. Whole-study findings and limits: TCRB CDR3 length was moderately but significantly reduced in all four CD4+ subsets of Type 1 diabetes patients.

Their antigen targets remain unknown. The whole isolated RNA underwent reverse transcription, so sequencing captured expressed TCRB transcripts. Profiling relied on immunoSEQ multiplex PCR, and the TCRdb table lists in-frame clones only, not all of them. The sample yields nearly 350,000 clones, over 7% seen once. Material for sequencing was central memory CD4+ T cells from blood. Receptor source: a man aged 25-45 years with type 1 diabetes.

This clone has a handful of counts. The V gene is TRBV6-6, the J gene TRBJ1-6; D uncertain. The CDR3 has 15 residues. Trimming removed 0 bases from V and 5 bases from J, with 8 bases in between. Germline CDR1 is MNHNY and CDR2 is SVGAGI (reference sequence). The DNA of the CDR3 is TGTGCCAGCAGTTACTCGGAGGCGGATAATTCACCCCTCCACTTT. Its protein product is CASSYSEADNSPLHF.

This clone appeared a few times. V gene TRBV30 combines with J gene TRBJ1-1; TRBD1 might be the D (5 bases). Germline V gene lookup returns CDR1 GTSNPN and CDR2 SVGIG (reference sequence). The CDR3 runs to 13 residues. Trimming left V 0 bases short and J 8 bases short, with 13 bases between. Written as DNA, the CDR3 is TGTGCCTGGAGTGTTAACCGGGGCTTGGAAGCTTTCTTT. Its protein is CAWSVNRGLEAFF.

This sequence joins TRBV6-6 and TRBJ2-1, with 12 positions matching TRBD2. J gave up 6 bases and V 6 bases, and 6 bases lay outside the gene matches. The CDR3 totals 15 residues. Germline CDR1 and CDR2: MNHNY and SVGAGI (reference sequence). CDR3 coding DNA: TGTGCCAGCAGACTCGGGACTAGCGGGCCCAATGAGCAGTTCTTC. Protein: CASRLGTSGPNEQFF.

This clone came up a few times. The same CDR3 arises from other DNA sequences in this sample as well. V gene TRBV18 combines with J gene TRBJ1-2; D may be TRBD1 (5 bases). Trimming stripped 3 bases from V and 4 bases from J, with 9 bases between. Germline V lookup: CDR1 KGHSH, CDR2 LQKENI. The CDR3 spans 13 residues. Here the CDR3 reads CASSPEGSYGYTF. The DNA of the CDR3 is TGTGCCAGCTCACCGGAGGGGTCCTATGGCTACACCTTC.

The chain recombines TRBV6-6 with TRBJ2-1; D unclear. This CDR3 region has 15 residues. V gave up 5 bases and J gave up 8 bases, with 19 bases separating them. Per the germline V gene, CDR1 is MNHNY and CDR2 is SVGAGI (reference sequence). The CDR3 spells CASSTGWGPPDEQFF. CDR3 DNA sequence: TGTGCCAGCAGTACCGGCTGGGGTCCCCCCGATGAGCAGTTCTTC.

This clone was counted between two and nine times. V and J are TRBV4-1 and TRBJ2-3, with D maybe TRBD2 (5 bases). This CDR3 region has 17 residues. Germline CDR1 is MGHRA and CDR2 is YSYEKL. V shed 4 bases and J shed 4 bases, with 21 bases lying between them. The DNA for the CDR3 is TGCGCCAGCAGCCCAAATCCCCCGCCAGCGGTCCCAGATACGCAGTATTTT. Its protein product is CASSPNPPPAVPDTQYF.